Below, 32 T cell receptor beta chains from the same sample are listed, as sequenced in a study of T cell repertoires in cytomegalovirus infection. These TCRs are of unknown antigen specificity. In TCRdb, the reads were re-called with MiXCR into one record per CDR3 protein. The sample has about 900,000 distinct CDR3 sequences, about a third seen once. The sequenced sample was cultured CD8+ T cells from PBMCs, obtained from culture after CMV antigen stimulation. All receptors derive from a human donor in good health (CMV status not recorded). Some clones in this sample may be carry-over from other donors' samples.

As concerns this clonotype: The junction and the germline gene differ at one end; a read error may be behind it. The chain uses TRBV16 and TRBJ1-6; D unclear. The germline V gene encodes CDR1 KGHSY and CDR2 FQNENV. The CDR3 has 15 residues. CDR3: CASSPYRTYNSPIHF. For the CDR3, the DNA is TGTGCCAGCAGCCCTTACAGAACCTATAATTCACCCATCCACTTT.

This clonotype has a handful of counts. The DNA of the CDR3 is TGTGCCAGCAGTTTAACCCCGGGAGGTTCCCACGAGCAGTACTTC. Encoded protein: CASSLTPGGSHEQYF. The rearrangement joins TRBV27 to TRBJ2-7, with 7 bases that match TRBD2. J lost 5 bases, V lost 2 bases, and 9 bases had no gene match. The CDR3 sequence is 15 residues long. Germline CDR1 and CDR2: MNHEY and SMNVEV (reference sequence).

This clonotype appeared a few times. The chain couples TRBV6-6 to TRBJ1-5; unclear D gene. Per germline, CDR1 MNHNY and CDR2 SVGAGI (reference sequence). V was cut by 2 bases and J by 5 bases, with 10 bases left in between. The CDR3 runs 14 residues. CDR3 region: CASSYVVTDQPQHF. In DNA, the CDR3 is TGTGCCAGCAGTTACGTGGTTACAGATCAGCCCCAGCATTTT.

The CDR3 here is CASSPGGDIYGYTF. DNA of the CDR3: TGTGCCAGCAGCCCCGGAGGGGACATCTATGGCTACACCTTC. The chain links TRBV7-9 to TRBJ1-2; a weak D match, TRBD1 (6 bases). The CDR3 has 14 amino acids. Germline assignment: CDR1 SEHNR and CDR2 FQNEAQ (reference sequence). The V end lost 5 bases, the J end lost 4 bases, and 14 bases lay between the germline ends.

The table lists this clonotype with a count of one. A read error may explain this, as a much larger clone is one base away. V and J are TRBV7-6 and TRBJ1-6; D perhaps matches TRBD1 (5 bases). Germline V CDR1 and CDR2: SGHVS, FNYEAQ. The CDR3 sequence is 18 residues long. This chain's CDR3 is CASSQRRPGAYLNSSLHF. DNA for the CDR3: TGTGCCAGCAGCCAGAGGCGGCCCGGGGCCTACCTTAATTCATCCCTCCACTTT.

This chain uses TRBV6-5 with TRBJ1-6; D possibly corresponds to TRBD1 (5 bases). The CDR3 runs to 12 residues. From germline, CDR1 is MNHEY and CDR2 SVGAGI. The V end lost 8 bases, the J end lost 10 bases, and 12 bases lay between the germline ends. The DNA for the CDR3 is TGTGCCAGCGGCCAAGGGACGTCACCCCTCCACTTT. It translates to CASGQGTSPLHF.

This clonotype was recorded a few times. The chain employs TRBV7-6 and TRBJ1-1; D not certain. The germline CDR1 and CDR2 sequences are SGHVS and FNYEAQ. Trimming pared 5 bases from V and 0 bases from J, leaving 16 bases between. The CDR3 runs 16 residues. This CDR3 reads CASSPRKTALNTEAFF. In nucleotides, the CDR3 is TGTGCCAGCAGCCCCCGTAAGACGGCCCTGAACACTGAAGCTTTCTTT.

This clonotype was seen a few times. The CDR3 region has the DNA TGTGCCAGCAGCACCCCCACTAGCGGGGGGTATTACGAGCAGTACTTC. It codes for CASSTPTSGGYYEQYF. This chain connects TRBV7-9 to TRBJ2-7; 12 positions match TRBD2. This CDR3 contains 16 residues. With 5 bases clipped from V and 4 bases from J, the junction kept 9 bases outside the gene matches. Germline V lookup: CDR1 SEHNR, CDR2 FQNEAQ (reference sequence).

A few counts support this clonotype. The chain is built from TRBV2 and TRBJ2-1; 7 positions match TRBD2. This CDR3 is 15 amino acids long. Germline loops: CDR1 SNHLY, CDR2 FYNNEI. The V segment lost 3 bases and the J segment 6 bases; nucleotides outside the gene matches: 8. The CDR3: CASSERGLQINEQFF. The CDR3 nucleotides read TGTGCCAGCAGTGAGAGGGGACTACAAATCAATGAGCAGTTCTTC.

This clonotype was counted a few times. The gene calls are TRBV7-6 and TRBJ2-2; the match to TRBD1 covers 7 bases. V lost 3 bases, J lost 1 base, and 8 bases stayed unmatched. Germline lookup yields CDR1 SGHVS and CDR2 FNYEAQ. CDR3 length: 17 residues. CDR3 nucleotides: TGTGCCAGCAGCTTCGATAGCGACAGGGTGAACACCGGGGAGCTGTTTTTT. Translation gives CASSFDSDRVNTGELFF.

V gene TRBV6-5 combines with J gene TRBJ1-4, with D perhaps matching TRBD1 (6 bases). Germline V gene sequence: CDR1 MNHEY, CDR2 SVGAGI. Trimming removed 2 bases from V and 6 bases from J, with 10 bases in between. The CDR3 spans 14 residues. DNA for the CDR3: TGTGCCAGCAGTTACGGGGGGCGTGATGAAAAACTGTTTTTT. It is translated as CASSYGGRDEKLFF.

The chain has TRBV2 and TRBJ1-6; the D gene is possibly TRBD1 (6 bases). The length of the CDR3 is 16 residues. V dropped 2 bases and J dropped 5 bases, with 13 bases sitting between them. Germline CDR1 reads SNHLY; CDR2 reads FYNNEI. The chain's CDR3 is CASSERRGRNNSPLHF. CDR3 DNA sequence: TGTGCCAGCAGTGAACGGCGGGGGCGAAATAATTCACCCCTCCACTTT.

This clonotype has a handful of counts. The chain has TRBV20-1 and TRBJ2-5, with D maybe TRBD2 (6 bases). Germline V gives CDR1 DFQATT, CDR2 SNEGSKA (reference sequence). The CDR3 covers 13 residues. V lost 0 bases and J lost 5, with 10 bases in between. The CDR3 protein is CSARDDSGETQYF. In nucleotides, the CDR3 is TGCAGTGCTAGAGATGACAGCGGGGAGACCCAGTACTTC.

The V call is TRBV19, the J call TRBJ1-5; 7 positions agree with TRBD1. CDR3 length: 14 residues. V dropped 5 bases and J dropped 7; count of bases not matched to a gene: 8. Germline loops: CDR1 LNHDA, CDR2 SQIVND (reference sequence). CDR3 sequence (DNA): TGTGCCAGTAGTTTTCCCACAGGGGTACAGCCCCAGCATTTT. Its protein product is CASSFPTGVQPQHF.

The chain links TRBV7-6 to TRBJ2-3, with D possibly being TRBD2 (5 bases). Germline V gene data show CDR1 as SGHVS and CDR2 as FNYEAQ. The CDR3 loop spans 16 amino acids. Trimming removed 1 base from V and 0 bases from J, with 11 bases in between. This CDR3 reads CASSLVVAPSTDTQYF. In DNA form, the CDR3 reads TGTGCCAGCAGCTTAGTCGTAGCGCCTAGCACAGATACGCAGTATTTT.

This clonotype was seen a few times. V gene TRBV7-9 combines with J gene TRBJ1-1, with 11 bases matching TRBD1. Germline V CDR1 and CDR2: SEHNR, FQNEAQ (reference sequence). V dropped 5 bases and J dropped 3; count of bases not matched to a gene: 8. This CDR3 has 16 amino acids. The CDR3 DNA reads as TGTGCCAGCAGCCCTAGGACAGGGGGCATCGACACTGAAGCTTTCTTT. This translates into CASSPRTGGIDTEAFF.

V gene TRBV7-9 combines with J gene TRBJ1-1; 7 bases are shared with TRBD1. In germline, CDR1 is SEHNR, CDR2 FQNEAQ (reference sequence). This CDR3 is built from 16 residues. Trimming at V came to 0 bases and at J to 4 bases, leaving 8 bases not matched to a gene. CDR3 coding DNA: TGTGCCAGCAGCTTAGCGGGGGAGGGGGCAGGCACTGAAGCTTTCTTT. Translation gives CASSLAGEGAGTEAFF.

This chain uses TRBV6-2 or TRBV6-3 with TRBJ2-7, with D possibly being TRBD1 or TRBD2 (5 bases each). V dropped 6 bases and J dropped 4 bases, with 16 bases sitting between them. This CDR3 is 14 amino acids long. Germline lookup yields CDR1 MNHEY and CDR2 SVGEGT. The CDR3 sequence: CASRTPGRYYEQYV. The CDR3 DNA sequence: TGTGCCAGCAGAACACCGGGACGATATTACGAGCAGTACGTC.

The CDR3, as DNA: TGCAGTGCTAGAGATAGGAACAGTAGAGCCAAAAACATTCAGTACTTC. Amino acids: CSARDRNSRAKNIQYF. V and J are TRBV20-1 and TRBJ2-4; D is unclear. The V gene's germline CDR1 is DFQATT and CDR2 SNEGSKA (reference sequence). This CDR3 contains 16 residues. V gave up 0 bases and J gave up 0 bases, with 12 bases separating them.

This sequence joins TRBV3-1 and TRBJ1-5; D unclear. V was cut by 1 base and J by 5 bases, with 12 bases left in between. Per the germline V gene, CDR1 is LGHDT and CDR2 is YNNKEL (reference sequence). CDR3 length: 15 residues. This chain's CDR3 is CASSQGKRVDQPQHF. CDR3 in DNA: TGTGCCAGCAGCCAAGGCAAAAGGGTCGATCAGCCCCAGCATTTT.

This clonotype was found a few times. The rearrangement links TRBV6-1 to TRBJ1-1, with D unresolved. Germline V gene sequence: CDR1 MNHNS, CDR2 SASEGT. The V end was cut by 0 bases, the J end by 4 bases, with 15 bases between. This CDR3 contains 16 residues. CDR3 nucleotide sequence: TGTGCCAGCAGTGAAGCCTGGGAGACAATAGGCACTGAAGCTTTCTTT. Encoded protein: CASSEAWETIGTEAFF.

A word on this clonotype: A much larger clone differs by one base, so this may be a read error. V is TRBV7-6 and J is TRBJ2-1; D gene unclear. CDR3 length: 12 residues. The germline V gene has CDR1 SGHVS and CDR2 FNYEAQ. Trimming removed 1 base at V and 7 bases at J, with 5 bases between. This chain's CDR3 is CASSLEWNEQFF. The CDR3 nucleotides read TGTGCCAGCAGCTTAGAGTGGAATGAGCAGTTCTTC.

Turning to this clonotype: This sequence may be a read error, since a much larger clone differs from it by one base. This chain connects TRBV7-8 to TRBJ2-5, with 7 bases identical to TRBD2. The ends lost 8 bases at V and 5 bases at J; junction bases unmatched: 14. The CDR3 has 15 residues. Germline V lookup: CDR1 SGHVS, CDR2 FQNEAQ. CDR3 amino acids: CASERVGGSGETQYF. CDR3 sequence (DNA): TGTGCCAGCGAAAGGGTCGGGGGGAGCGGTGAGACCCAGTACTTC.

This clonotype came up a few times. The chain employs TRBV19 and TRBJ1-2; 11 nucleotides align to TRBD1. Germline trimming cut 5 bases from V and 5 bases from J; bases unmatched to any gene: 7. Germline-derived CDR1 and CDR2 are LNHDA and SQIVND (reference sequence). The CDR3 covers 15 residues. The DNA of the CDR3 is TGTGCCAGTAGTTTTGGACAGGGGGCAGGTTATGGCTACACCTTC. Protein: CASSFGQGAGYGYTF.

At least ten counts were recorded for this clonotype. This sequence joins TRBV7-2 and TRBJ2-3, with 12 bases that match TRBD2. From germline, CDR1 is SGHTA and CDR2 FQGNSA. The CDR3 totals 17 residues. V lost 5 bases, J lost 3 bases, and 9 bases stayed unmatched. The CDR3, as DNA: TGTGCCAGCAGCATCTACGGACTAGCGGGGTATACAGATACGCAGTATTTT. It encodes CASSIYGLAGYTDTQYF.

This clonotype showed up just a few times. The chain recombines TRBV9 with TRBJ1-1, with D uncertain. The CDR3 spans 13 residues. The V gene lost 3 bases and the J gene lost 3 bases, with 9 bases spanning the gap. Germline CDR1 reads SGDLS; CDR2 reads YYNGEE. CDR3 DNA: TGTGCCAGCAGCGACACAGACGACACTGAAGCTTTCTTT. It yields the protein CASSDTDDTEAFF. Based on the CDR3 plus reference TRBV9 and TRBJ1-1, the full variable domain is DSGVTQTPKHLITATGQRVTLRCSPRSGDLSVYWYQQSLDQGLQFLIQYYNGEERAKGNILERFSAQQFPDLHSELNLSSLELGDSALYFCASSDTDDTEAFFGQGTRLTVV.

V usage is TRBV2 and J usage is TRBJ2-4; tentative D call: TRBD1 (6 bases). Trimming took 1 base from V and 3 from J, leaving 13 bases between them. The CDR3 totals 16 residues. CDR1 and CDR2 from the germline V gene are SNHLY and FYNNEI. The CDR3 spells CASSEGLEQGKNIQYF. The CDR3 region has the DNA TGTGCCAGCAGTGAAGGCCTTGAACAGGGCAAAAACATTCAGTACTTC.

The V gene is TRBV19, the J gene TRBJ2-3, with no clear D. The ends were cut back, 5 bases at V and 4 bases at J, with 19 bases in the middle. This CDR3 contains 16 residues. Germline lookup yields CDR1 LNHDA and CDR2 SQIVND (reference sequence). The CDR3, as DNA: TGTGCCAGTAGTTCCTCCGAAGGCGAGGTCGCAGATACGCAGTATTTT. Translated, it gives CASSSSEGEVADTQYF.

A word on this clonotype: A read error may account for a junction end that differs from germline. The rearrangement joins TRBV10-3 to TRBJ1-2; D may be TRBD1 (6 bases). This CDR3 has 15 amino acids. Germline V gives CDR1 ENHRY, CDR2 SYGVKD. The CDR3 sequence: CAIRRKQGNIPGCTF. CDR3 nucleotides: TGTGCCATCAGGAGAAAGCAGGGGAATATCCCTGGCTGCACCTTC.

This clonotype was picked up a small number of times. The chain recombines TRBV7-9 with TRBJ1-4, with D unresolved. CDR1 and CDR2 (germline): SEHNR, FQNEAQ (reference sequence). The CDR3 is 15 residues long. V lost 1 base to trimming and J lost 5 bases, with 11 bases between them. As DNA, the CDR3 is TGTGCCAGCAGCTTAGTACCGACTGAGAATGAAAAACTGTTTTTT. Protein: CASSLVPTENEKLFF.

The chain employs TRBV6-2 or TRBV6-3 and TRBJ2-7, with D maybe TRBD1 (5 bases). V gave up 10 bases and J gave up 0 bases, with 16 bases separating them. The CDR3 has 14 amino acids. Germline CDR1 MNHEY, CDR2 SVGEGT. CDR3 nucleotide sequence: TGTGCCACTCAGACAGTGAAGAGCTCCTACGAGCAGTACGTC. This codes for CATQTVKSSYEQYV.

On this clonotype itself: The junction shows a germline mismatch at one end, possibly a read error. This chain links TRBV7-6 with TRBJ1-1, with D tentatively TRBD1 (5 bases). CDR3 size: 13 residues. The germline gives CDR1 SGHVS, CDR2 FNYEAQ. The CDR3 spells CTSSLAGATEAFF. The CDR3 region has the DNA TGTACCAGCAGCTTAGCCGGGGCCACTGAAGCTTTCTTT.